Presented here are 4 T cell receptor beta chains from one specimen sequenced in a study of early T cells in non-severe SARS-CoV-2 infection (dated by TCRdb to the early 2020s). To prepare the library, 5' RACE was applied. The sequencing machine was a NextSeq 500. The public sequencing data were trimmed at Q25 with fastp and processed into clonotypes with MiXCR by TCRdb, which kept only in-frame beta chains. For every CDR3 protein sequence, its rows merge into one entry that carries the most common genes and DNA. The sample contains roughly 86,000 distinct CDR3 sequences, roughly 14% of them found a single time. Of the sample, 0.58% falls within the top ten clones. Specimen: whole blood. Receptors originate from an adult who was a healthcare worker with PCR-confirmed SARS-CoV-2 infection or an uninfected control (not recorded which).

The chain combines TRBV18 with TRBJ1-2; TRBD1 agrees at 7 bases. The CDR3 loop spans 15 amino acids. In germline, CDR1 is KGHSH, CDR2 LQKENI. V trimming: 5 bases; J trimming: 4 bases; junction bases outside the gene matches: 10. For the CDR3, the DNA is TGTGCCAGCTCATCGGGACAGCAGGGCGGCTATGGCTACACCTTC. Its translation is CASSSGQQGGYGYTF.

This clonotype was counted ten times or more. The CDR3 nucleotides read TGTGCCACCAGTGAGTCACAGGGTACTAATCAGCCCCAGCATTTT. It yields the protein CATSESQGTNQPQHF. This chain joins TRBV24-1 and TRBJ1-5; possibly TRBD1 for D (6 bases). CDR1 is KGHDR, CDR2 SFDVKD, per germline. The CDR3 sequence is 15 residues long. Trimming cost V 4 bases and J 4 bases, with 13 bases left between them.

The chain couples TRBV14 to TRBJ2-5, with D perhaps given as TRBD1 or TRBD2 (5 bases each). Trimming took off 4 bases at V and 5 bases at J, with 14 bases between the two ends. The germline V gene encodes CDR1 SGHDN and CDR2 FVKESK. The CDR3 loop spans 14 amino acids. DNA for the CDR3: TGTGCCAGCAGCCCCGGGACGTGGTGGGAGACCCAGTACTTC. Protein: CASSPGTWWETQYF.

This clonotype has just a few counts. This rearrangement joins TRBV10-2 to TRBJ2-1; 11 bases agree with TRBD1. Losses at the gene ends were 8 bases for V and 7 bases for J; bases not matched to a gene: 10. This CDR3 has 15 amino acids. CDR1 WSHSY and CDR2 SAAADI come from the germline V gene. This CDR3 is CASANPGTGGNEQFF. CDR3 nucleotides: TGCGCCAGCGCTAACCCCGGGACAGGGGGGAATGAGCAGTTCTTC.